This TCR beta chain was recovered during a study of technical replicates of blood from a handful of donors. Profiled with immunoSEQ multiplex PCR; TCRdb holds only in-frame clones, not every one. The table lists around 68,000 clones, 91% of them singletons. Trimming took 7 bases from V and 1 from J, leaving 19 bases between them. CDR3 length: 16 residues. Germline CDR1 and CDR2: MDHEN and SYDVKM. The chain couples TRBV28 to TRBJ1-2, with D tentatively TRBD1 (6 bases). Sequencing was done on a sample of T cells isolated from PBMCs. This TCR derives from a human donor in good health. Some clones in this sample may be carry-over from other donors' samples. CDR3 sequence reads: CASTPGGALGNYGYTF. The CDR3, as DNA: TGTGCCAGCACCCCGGGGGGGGCCTTAGGTAACTATGGCTACACCTTC.